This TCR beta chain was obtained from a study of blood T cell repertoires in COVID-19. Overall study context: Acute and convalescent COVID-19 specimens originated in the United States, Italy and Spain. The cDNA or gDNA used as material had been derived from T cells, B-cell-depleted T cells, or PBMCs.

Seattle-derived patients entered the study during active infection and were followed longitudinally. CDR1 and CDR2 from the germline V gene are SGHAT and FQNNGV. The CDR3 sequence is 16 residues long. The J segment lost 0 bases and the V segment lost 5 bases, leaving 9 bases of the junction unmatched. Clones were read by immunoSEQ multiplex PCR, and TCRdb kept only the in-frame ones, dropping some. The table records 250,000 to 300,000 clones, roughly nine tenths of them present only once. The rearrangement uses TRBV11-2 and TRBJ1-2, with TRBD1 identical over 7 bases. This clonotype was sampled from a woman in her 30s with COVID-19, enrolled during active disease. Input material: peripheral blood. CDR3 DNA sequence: TGTGCCAGCAGCCTTACCGGGACAGTTTCTAACTATGGCTACACCTTC. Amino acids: CASSLTGTVSNYGYTF.